The 10 T cell receptor beta chains reported below all come from one sample, sequenced in a study of CD8 T cells in Susac syndrome. Random hexamers were used to reverse transcribe about 0.5 to 1 ug of RNA. Each CDR3 protein is one row after TCRdb ran MiXCR on the immunoSEQ multiplex PCR reads. The sample shows some 210,000 distinct CDR3 sequences, over 90% of them seen only once. The source material was CD4+ T cells from PBMCs. Source of these receptors: a human donor with Susac syndrome.

The chain has TRBV14 and TRBJ1-1; TRBD1 is a possible D gene (6 bases). CDR3 size: 13 residues. Between the trimmed V and J ends, which lost 4 bases and 11 bases, there was a span of 17 bases. CDR1 and CDR2 from the germline V gene are SGHDN and FVKESK. CDR3 nucleotides: TGTGCCAGCAGCCCAGGGGCCCACGTGGGGGCTTTCTTT. This translates into CASSPGAHVGAFF.

The chain couples TRBV5-4 to TRBJ2-2; D may be TRBD2 (6 bases). The CDR3 runs to 15 residues. Germline CDR1 SGHNT, CDR2 YYREEE (reference sequence). Trimming pared 3 bases from V and 1 base from J, leaving 10 bases between. Here the CDR3 reads CASSSGDMNTGELFF. The CDR3 DNA is TGTGCCAGCAGCTCGGGAGACATGAACACCGGGGAGCTGTTTTTT.

The chain joins TRBV5-4 to TRBJ1-2; the D is unclear. Germline assignment: CDR1 SGHNT and CDR2 YYREEE (reference sequence). The V and J ends lost 7 bases and 7 bases respectively, with 17 bases between them. The CDR3 spans 13 residues. CDR3 amino acids: CASVRGDASGYTF. The CDR3 bases are TGTGCCAGCGTACGAGGAGACGCGTCTGGCTACACCTTC. The whole variable domain, filled in from reference TRBV5-4 and TRBJ1-2, reads ETGVTQSPTHLIKTRGQQVTLRCSSQSGHNTVSWYQQALGQGPQFIFQYYREEENGRGNFPPRFSGLQFPNYSSELNVNALELDDSALYLCASVRGDASGYTFGSGTRLTVV.

The rearrangement links TRBV30 to TRBJ2-5; 7 nucleotides align to TRBD1. The CDR3 contains 12 residues. Germline CDR1 reads GTSNPN; CDR2 reads SVGIG (reference sequence). V shed 5 bases, J shed 0 bases, and the junction held 0 bases outside the gene matches. This CDR3 is CAWDRDQETQYF. For the CDR3, the DNA is TGTGCCTGGGACAGGGACCAAGAGACCCAGTACTTC.

This sequence joins TRBV12-3 or TRBV12-4 and TRBJ1-6; no definite D call. The CDR3 covers 14 residues. V was pared by 2 bases and J by 4 bases, with 6 bases between. CDR3 coding DNA: TGTGCCAGCAGTTTAATGGAATATAATTCACCCCTCCACTTT. Translating it yields CASSLMEYNSPLHF.

The V gene is TRBV30, the J gene TRBJ1-2, with D perhaps matching TRBD1 (5 bases). The CDR3 sequence is 13 residues long. The germline V gene has CDR1 GTSNPN and CDR2 SVGIG (reference sequence). Deletions cut 3 bases from V and 4 bases from J, with 12 bases between. The chain's CDR3 is CAWRGRGGYGYTF. CDR3 coding DNA: TGTGCCTGGAGGGGACGTGGGGGCTATGGCTACACCTTC.

Details on this clonotype: The junction differs from germline at one of its ends, possibly a read error. V and J are TRBV30 and TRBJ1-1; 8 bases are shared with TRBD1. CDR1 and CDR2 (germline): GTSNPN, SVGIG (reference sequence). CDR3 length: 12 amino acids. The chain's CDR3 is CAWGQGGTEALF. DNA of the CDR3: TGTGCCTGGGGACAGGGAGGCACTGAAGCTTTGTTT.

This chain uses TRBV20-1 with TRBJ2-4, with D unresolved. The ends were cut back, 4 bases at V and 0 bases at J, with 13 bases in the middle. Germline V gene data show CDR1 as DFQATT and CDR2 as SNEGSKA (reference sequence). CDR3 size: 15 residues. The CDR3 loop is CSATHSRAAKNIQYF. In DNA form, the CDR3 reads TGCAGTGCTACCCACTCTCGGGCAGCCAAAAACATTCAGTACTTC.

This chain joins TRBV7-2 and TRBJ1-4; D remains ambiguous. This CDR3 region has 14 residues. V was shortened by 2 bases and J by 4 bases, with 8 bases between the two germline ends. Germline V gene sequence: CDR1 SGHTA, CDR2 FQGNSA. The CDR3 region is CASSLQSLNEKLFF. For the CDR3, the DNA is TGTGCCAGCAGCTTACAGAGCCTTAATGAAAAACTGTTTTTT.

The chain recombines TRBV30 with TRBJ1-1; 9 bases align to TRBD1. CDR1 is GTSNPN, CDR2 SVGIG, per germline (reference sequence). Trimming at V came to 5 bases and at J to 2 bases, leaving 3 bases not matched to a gene. There are 13 residues in the CDR3. The CDR3 loop reads CAWGTGFNTEAFF. As DNA, the CDR3 is TGTGCCTGGGGGACAGGGTTTAACACTGAAGCTTTCTTT.